This TCR beta chain stems from a study of cytomegalovirus exposure and HLA in healthy donors. Only in-frame clones appear in the TCRdb table, and some are missing; sequencing was by immunoSEQ multiplex PCR. The repertoire has about 140,000 clones, around four fifths of them found once; the top ten carry more than 1.4%. From germline, CDR1 is SGDLS and CDR2 YYNGEE. CDR3 length: 14 residues. V lost 4 bases and J lost 12, with 19 bases in between. The rearrangement joins TRBV9 to TRBJ1-4; D is perhaps TRBD1 (6 bases). The sequenced material came from PBMCs. The clonotype was recovered from a woman in her 30s in good health and CMV-seronegative. This chain's CDR3 is CASSPGTQVGQLFF. The DNA for the CDR3 is TGTGCCAGCAGCCCCGGGACACAGGTTGGACAACTGTTTTTT.